This T cell receptor beta chain comes out of a study of cytomegalovirus exposure and HLA in healthy donors. Both 60 Vbeta primers and 13 Jbeta primers went into the PCR. TCRdb's table, derived via immunoSEQ multiplex PCR, lists solely in-frame clones and lacks some. The sample contains 30,000 to 40,000 clones, about two thirds of which appear only once. The V end was cut by 3 bases, the J end by 4 bases, with 20 bases between. In germline, CDR1 is LNHNV, CDR2 YYDKDF (reference sequence). This CDR3 is 17 amino acids long. This TCR was sampled from a man between 35 and 55 years old in good health and CMV-seropositive. The gene calls are TRBV15 and TRBJ2-3; D possibly corresponds to TRBD1 (5 bases). The sample was PBMCs. CDR3 in DNA: TGTGCCACCAGCAGGGAGCCTTTGACAGAATTGTCAGATACGCAGTATTTT. Encoded protein: CATSREPLTELSDTQYF.